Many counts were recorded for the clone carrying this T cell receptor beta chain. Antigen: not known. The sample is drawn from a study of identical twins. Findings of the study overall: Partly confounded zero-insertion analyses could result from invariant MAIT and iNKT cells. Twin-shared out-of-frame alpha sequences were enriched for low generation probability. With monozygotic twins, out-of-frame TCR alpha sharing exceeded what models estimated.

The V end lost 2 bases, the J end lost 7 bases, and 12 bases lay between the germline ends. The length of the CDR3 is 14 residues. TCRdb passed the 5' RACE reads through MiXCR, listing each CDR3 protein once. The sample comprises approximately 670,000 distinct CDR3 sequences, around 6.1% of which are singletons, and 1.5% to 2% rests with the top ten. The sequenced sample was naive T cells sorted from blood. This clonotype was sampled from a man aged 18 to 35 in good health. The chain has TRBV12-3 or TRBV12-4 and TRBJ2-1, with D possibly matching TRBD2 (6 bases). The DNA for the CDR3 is TGTGCCAGCAGTTTACCCCTAGCGTGGAATGAGCAGTTCTTC. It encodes CASSLPLAWNEQFF.